The source of this T cell receptor beta chain is a study of long-term antiretroviral therapy in people with HIV. Researchers ran immunoSEQ v3.0 at survey level. Here immunoSEQ multiplex PCR was the method, and the copy in TCRdb shows in-frame clones only, minus some. Among 15,000 to 20,000 clones, around 90% were seen once, and the ten largest hold about 14%. The TCR comes from a young woman with HIV. This sample comprised unsorted PBMCs, obtained 2.3 to 2.4 years before starting antiretroviral therapy.

The CDR3 DNA reads TGTGCCAGCAGTTCCTGGGAGACTATACGAAACACCATATATTTT. Protein sequence: CASSSWETIRNTIYF. The rearrangement links TRBV6-1 to TRBJ1-3; no clear D gene. V was clipped by 5 bases and J by 5 bases, with 16 bases between them. Germline CDR1 reads MNHNS; CDR2 reads SASEGT. The CDR3 loop spans 15 amino acids.